These 32 T cell receptor beta chains originate from one sample sequenced in a study of read filtering for tumor transcriptome and immune sequencing. The library was built from about 400 ng RNA with molecular barcoded adaptors for alpha/delta and beta/gamma chains. Via MiXCR, TCRdb re-called the reads, giving one row per CDR3 protein. The data show tens of thousands of distinct CDR3 sequences, approximately 19% seen once. Material: a population of CD138-negative cells sorted from bone marrow. These receptors were collected from a donor aged 40 or older with multiple myeloma.

Many counts were recorded for this clonotype. This chain joins TRBV9 and TRBJ2-1; 13 bases are a match to TRBD2. The CDR3 has 18 residues. Trimming at V came to 0 bases and at J to 2 bases, leaving 5 bases not matched to a gene. Germline V gives CDR1 SGDLS, CDR2 YYNGEE. CDR3: CASSVAPLAGGPYNEQFF. CDR3 in DNA: TGTGCCAGCAGCGTAGCCCCACTAGCGGGAGGGCCCTACAATGAGCAGTTCTTC. Combining the CDR3 with reference TRBV9 and TRBJ2-1 gives the whole variable domain DSGVTQTPKHLITATGQRVTLRCSPRSGDLSVYWYQQSLDQGLQFLIQYYNGEERAKGNILERFSAQQFPDLHSELNLSSLELGDSALYFCASSVAPLAGGPYNEQFFGPGTRLTVL.

This clonotype was observed many times. J is TRBJ1-1 and V is TRBV5-1, with D tentatively TRBD1 (5 bases). V dropped 1 base and J dropped 5 bases, with 12 bases sitting between them. The germline V gene encodes CDR1 SGHRS and CDR2 YFSETQ. This CDR3 region has 14 residues. The CDR3 loop is CASSLSVAGTEAFF. In nucleotides, the CDR3 is TGCGCCAGCAGCTTGAGCGTAGCAGGGACTGAAGCTTTCTTT. The full variable domain, in which reference TRBV5-1 and TRBJ1-1 provide the parts outside the CDR3, is KAGVTQTPRYLIKTRGQQVTLSCSPISGHRSVSWYQQTPGQGLQFLFEYFSETQRNKGNFPGRFSGRQFSNSRSEMNVSTLELGDSALYLCASSLSVAGTEAFFGQGTRLTVV.

On this clonotype: A read error may account for a junction end that differs from germline. The chain couples TRBV20-1 to TRBJ2-1; 11 bases are shared with TRBD2. This CDR3 is built from 13 residues. Per the germline V gene, CDR1 is DFQATT and CDR2 is SNEGSKA (reference sequence). The CDR3 region has the DNA TGCAGTCTTAGCGGGGGGGCCATCAACGAGCAGTCCTTC. It codes for CSLSGGAINEQSF.

This clonotype was seen many times. V and J are TRBV28 and TRBJ2-3; 11 nucleotides agree with TRBD2. Trimming cost V 6 bases and J 4 bases; bases outside gene matches: 18. Germline V gives CDR1 MDHEN, CDR2 SYDVKM. This CDR3 region has 19 residues. DNA for the CDR3: TGTGCCAGCAGCACTCTGAATATGGGACTAGCGGAACTGTCAGATACGCAGTATTTT. This encodes CASSTLNMGLAELSDTQYF.

This clonotype was detected ten times or more. J is TRBJ1-5 and V is TRBV20-1, with 7 bases aligning to TRBD1. Germline V CDR1 and CDR2: DFQATT, SNEGSKA (reference sequence). V shed 4 bases, J shed 2 bases, and the junction held 11 bases outside the gene matches. The CDR3 consists of 16 residues. As DNA, the CDR3 is TGCAGTGCTACACCGTATAGGGACAGTCGCAATCAGCCCCAGCATTTT. Its translation: CSATPYRDSRNQPQHF.

This clonotype was observed many times. The chain combines TRBV18 with TRBJ2-7; tentatively, D is TRBD1 (5 bases). Trimming shortened V by 1 base and J by 1 base, and 14 bases separated the two germline ends. The CDR3 is made up of 16 amino acids. Germline lookup yields CDR1 KGHSH and CDR2 LQKENI. CDR3 DNA sequence: TGTGCCAGCTCACCACAGGGGCCAGTTATGTCCTACGAGCAGTACTTC. Amino acids: CASSPQGPVMSYEQYF.

This clonotype was counted ten times or more. This chain joins TRBV7-2 and TRBJ2-7; 9 nucleotides agree with TRBD1. V lost 5 bases, J lost 2 bases, and 4 bases stayed unmatched. The CDR3 runs to 14 residues. Germline V gene data show CDR1 as SGHTA and CDR2 as FQGNSA. The CDR3 DNA reads TGTGCCAGCAGCCCCTACAGGGGGCCCTACGAGCAGTACTTC. Protein product: CASSPYRGPYEQYF.

In its sample, this clonotype was seen many times. The rearrangement joins TRBV12-3 or TRBV12-4 to TRBJ2-4; D may match TRBD1 or TRBD2 (6 bases each). With 1 base removed from V and 4 bases from J, the gap between germline ends came to 11 bases. The CDR3 extends over 15 amino acids. Written as DNA, the CDR3 is TGTGCCAGCAGTTTAGACGGAGGGGGGAAAAACATTCAGTACTTC. It yields the protein CASSLDGGGKNIQYF.

Comment on this clonotype: A read error may produce the germline difference seen at one junction end. This chain connects TRBV5-1 to TRBJ2-3, with 7 nucleotides matching TRBD1. The CDR3 length is 14 residues. The germline V gene encodes CDR1 SGHRS and CDR2 YFSETQ. CDR3 residues: CASSSQTGTDMQYF. The CDR3 coding sequence is TGCGCCAGCAGCTCTCAAACGGGGACAGATATGCAGTATTTT. The full variable domain, with the rest looked up from reference TRBV5-1 and TRBJ2-3, is KAGVTQTPRYLIKTRGQQVTLSCSPISGHRSVSWYQQTPGQGLQFLFEYFSETQRNKGNFPGRFSGRQFSNSRSEMNVSTLELGDSALYLCASSSQTGTDMQYFGPGTRLTVL.

A remark on this clonotype: It may be a read error: a sequence one base away is much more abundant. V usage is TRBV14 and J usage is TRBJ1-1; D is uncertain. The CDR3 sequence is 13 residues long. V lost 4 bases and J 4 bases, leaving 10 bases between the germline ends. Germline V lookup: CDR1 SGHDN, CDR2 FVKESK. In DNA form, the CDR3 reads TGTGCCAGCAGCCGGAGGGCGTCCACTGAAGCTTTCTTT. Translated, it gives CASSRRASTEAFF. Filled out from reference TRBV14 and TRBJ1-1, the complete variable domain reads EAGVTQFPSHSVIEKGQTVTLRCDPISGHDNLYWYRRVMGKEIKFLLHFVKESKQDESGMPNNRFLAERTGGTYSTLKVQPAELEDSGVYFCASSRRASTEAFFGQGTRLTVV.

This clonotype was observed at least ten times. The rearrangement joins TRBV7-9 to TRBJ2-3; D is ambiguous. Germline V CDR1 and CDR2: SEHNR, FQNEAQ (reference sequence). This CDR3 is 12 amino acids long. V was cut by 4 bases and J by 6 bases, with 8 bases left in between. CDR3 loop: CASSWAPDTQYF. The CDR3 region has the DNA TGTGCCAGCAGCTGGGCTCCGGATACGCAGTATTTT.

This clonotype was counted only a few times. The chain couples TRBV6-1 to TRBJ2-1; 7 bases are a match to TRBD2. V dropped 1 base and J dropped 0; count of bases not matched to a gene: 0. The CDR3 extends over 15 amino acids. Germline values: CDR1 MNHNS, CDR2 SASEGT. This CDR3 is CASSEGGSSYNEQFF. CDR3 bases: TGTGCCAGCAGTGAAGGCGGGAGCTCCTACAATGAGCAGTTCTTC.

This chain links TRBV7-9 with TRBJ2-5; 10 bases line up with TRBD2. The CDR3 extends over 17 amino acids. Germline V gene lookup returns CDR1 SEHNR and CDR2 FQNEAQ (reference sequence). Germline trimming cut 4 bases from V and 2 bases from J; bases unmatched to any gene: 10. CDR3 region: CASSSPRTSGDQETQYF. The CDR3 bases are TGTGCCAGCAGCTCTCCCCGGACTAGCGGAGATCAAGAGACCCAGTACTTC.

This clonotype has at least ten counts. The rearrangement joins TRBV7-9 to TRBJ1-1, with 8 bases matching TRBD1. This CDR3 is 16 amino acids long. The V and J ends lost 0 bases and 4 bases, in that order; junction bases with no gene match: 7. Germline values: CDR1 SEHNR, CDR2 FQNEAQ (reference sequence). CDR3 amino acids: CASSLAPGGVGTEAFF. In DNA, the CDR3 is TGTGCCAGCAGCTTAGCCCCAGGGGGCGTAGGCACTGAAGCTTTCTTT. Supplemented by reference TRBV7-9 and TRBJ1-1, the full variable domain reads DTGVSQNPRHKITKRGQNVTFRCDPISEHNRLYWYRQTLGQGPEFLTYFQNEAQLEKSRLLSDRFSAERPKGSFSTLEIQRTEQGDSAMYLCASSLAPGGVGTEAFFGQGTRLTVV.

In its sample, this clonotype was seen many times. The chain recombines TRBV5-1 with TRBJ2-7, with unresolved D. This CDR3 has 14 amino acids. CDR1 is SGHRS, CDR2 YFSETQ, per germline. The CDR3 loop is CTSSDSGSSYEQYF. DNA of the CDR3: TGCACGAGCAGTGATTCGGGCAGCTCCTACGAGCAGTACTTC.

This clonotype was seen repeatedly, ten times or more. CDR3 sequence: CASSEAGVGRETQYF. The CDR3 DNA reads as TGTGCCAGCAGTGAAGCGGGGGTGGGACGAGAGACCCAGTACTTC. This rearrangement joins TRBV2 to TRBJ2-5, with D perhaps matching TRBD1 or TRBD2 (5 bases each). The germline V and J ends were trimmed by 0 bases and 4 bases, with 12 bases remaining between them. CDR3 size: 15 residues. Germline CDR1 reads SNHLY; CDR2 reads FYNNEI.

In regard to this clonotype: One junction end disagrees with the germline gene, perhaps due to a read error. The V call is TRBV11-2, the J call TRBJ2-2; a weak D match, TRBD2 (6 bases). The V gene's germline CDR1 is SGHAT and CDR2 FQNNGV. The CDR3 consists of 14 residues. CDR3 loop: CASGRTTHTGELFF. The CDR3, as DNA: TGCGCCAGCGGCAGGACTACCCACACCGGGGAGCTGTTTTTT.

This clonotype was seen at least ten times. The genes are TRBV29-1 and TRBJ1-1; tentative D call: TRBD1 (5 bases). The germline V gene encodes CDR1 SQVTM and CDR2 ANQGSEA. Trimming removed 6 bases from V and 7 bases from J, with 18 bases in between. The CDR3 sequence is 13 residues long. In DNA form, the CDR3 reads TGCAGCGTAAGAATACAGGTTTTGAATGAAGCTTTCTTT. Protein product: CSVRIQVLNEAFF.

This clonotype has more than one count but fewer than ten. The rearrangement joins TRBV2 to TRBJ2-5; D gene uncertain. The CDR3 extends over 9 amino acids. Germline-derived CDR1 and CDR2 are SNHLY and FYNNEI. V lost 10 bases to trimming and J lost 5 bases, with 5 bases between them. The CDR3 bases are TGTGCCATCAAGGAGACCCAGTACTTC. The encoded protein is CAIKETQYF.

This clonotype has at least ten counts. CDR3 in DNA: TGTGCCAGCAGTGGGGAAGGGACTAGCGGGAGGGTTAGGAATGAGCAGTTCTTC. Translating gives CASSGEGTSGRVRNEQFF. The V gene is TRBV6-1, the J gene TRBJ2-1; 16 nucleotides align to TRBD2. This CDR3 comprises 18 residues. Losses at the gene ends were 4 bases for V and 7 bases for J; bases not matched to a gene: 10. CDR1 is MNHNS, CDR2 SASEGT, per germline.

This clonotype was found a few times. The rearrangement joins TRBV5-1 to TRBJ2-1; D gene unclear. Trimming took 0 bases from V and 0 from J, leaving 7 bases between them. Germline V lookup: CDR1 SGHRS, CDR2 YFSETQ. The CDR3 loop spans 15 amino acids. The CDR3 here is CASSLDQSSYNEQFF. The CDR3 DNA follows: TGCGCCAGCAGCTTGGATCAGAGCTCCTACAATGAGCAGTTCTTC.

This clonotype turned up a few times. This rearrangement joins TRBV30 to TRBJ1-1; D not certain. The germline gives CDR1 GTSNPN, CDR2 SVGIG (reference sequence). CDR3 length: 15 amino acids. Trimming took 0 bases from V and 1 from J, leaving 12 bases between them. The CDR3 loop is CAWSVFRTGNTEAFF. DNA for the CDR3: TGTGCCTGGAGTGTATTCCGAACGGGGAACACTGAAGCTTTCTTT.

There are many counts of this clonotype. The V call is TRBV3-1, the J call TRBJ2-5, with a weak D call TRBD2 (5 bases). The germline CDR1 and CDR2 sequences are LGHDT and YNNKEL (reference sequence). V was shortened by 3 bases and J by 5 bases, with 10 bases between the two germline ends. This CDR3 has 13 residues. This chain's CDR3 is CASSHGSGETQYF. The CDR3 nucleotides read TGTGCCAGCAGCCATGGATCGGGGGAGACCCAGTACTTC.

In its sample, this clonotype was seen many times. The chain has TRBV30 and TRBJ2-1, with TRBD2 matching over 12 bases. The germline CDR1 and CDR2 sequences are GTSNPN and SVGIG (reference sequence). V shed 3 bases and J 5 bases; nucleotides not matched to a gene: 5. CDR3 size: 15 residues. CDR3 sequence: CAWRIGLAGNNEQFF. CDR3 sequence (DNA): TGTGCCTGGAGGATCGGACTAGCGGGAAACAATGAGCAGTTCTTC.

This clonotype appeared many times. This CDR3 is CASSFLLGLDTDTQYF. CDR3 in DNA: TGTGCCAGCAGCTTCTTACTGGGGCTGGATACAGATACGCAGTATTTT. V is TRBV11-2 and J is TRBJ2-3; D is possibly TRBD1 (5 bases). The CDR3 loop spans 16 amino acids. Per germline, CDR1 SGHAT and CDR2 FQNNGV. V lost 3 bases, J lost 3 bases, and 16 bases lay in between.

In this sample, this clonotype turned up many times. The chain couples TRBV19 to TRBJ2-2; either TRBD1 or TRBD2 may supply D (5 bases each). The length of the CDR3 is 14 residues. Trimming removed 6 bases from V and 3 bases from J, with 11 bases in between. The germline V gene encodes CDR1 LNHDA and CDR2 SQIVND (reference sequence). The CDR3 here is CASRTAEYTGELFF. For the CDR3, the DNA is TGTGCCAGTAGGACAGCGGAGTACACCGGGGAGCTGTTTTTT. Looking up the rest from reference TRBV19 and TRBJ2-2 gives the full variable domain: DGGITQSPKYLFRKEGQNVTLSCEQNLNHDAMYWYRQDPGQGLRLIYYSQIVNDFQKGDIAEGYSVSREKKESFPLTVTSAQKNPTAFYLCASRTAEYTGELFFGEGSRLTVL.

This clonotype was seen ten or more times. The chain joins TRBV7-9 to TRBJ2-5; 7 bases match TRBD1. Trimming took 3 bases from V and 4 from J; bases not matched to a gene: 5. The CDR3 covers 14 residues. Per the germline V gene, CDR1 is SEHNR and CDR2 is FQNEAQ (reference sequence). CDR3 loop: CASSFGAGGETQYF. The CDR3 nucleotides are TGTGCCAGCAGCTTCGGGGCAGGGGGAGAGACCCAGTACTTC.

The rearrangement uses TRBV30 and TRBJ2-5, with a possible D match to TRBD2 (5 bases). The V gene lost 4 bases and the J gene lost 3 bases, with 12 bases spanning the gap. The germline CDR1 and CDR2 sequences are GTSNPN and SVGIG (reference sequence). CDR3 length: 13 residues. The CDR3 protein is CAWKKPGEETQYF. The DNA for the CDR3 is TGTGCCTGGAAAAAGCCCGGGGAAGAGACCCAGTACTTC. The full variable domain, completed using reference TRBV30 and TRBJ2-5, is SQTIHQWPATLVQPVGSPLSLECTVEGTSNPNLYWYRQAAGRGLQLLFYSVGIGQISSEVPQNLSASRPQDRQFILSSKKLLLSDSGFYLCAWKKPGEETQYFGPGTRLLVL.

This clonotype was picked up many times. This rearrangement joins TRBV20-1 to TRBJ2-2; D might be TRBD2 (5 bases). This CDR3 contains 15 residues. V lost 4 bases, J lost 3 bases, and 15 bases lay in between. Germline lookup yields CDR1 DFQATT and CDR2 SNEGSKA (reference sequence). Here the CDR3 DNA reads TGCAGTGCTACCGGGGAGTACGAATACACCGGGGAGCTGTTTTTT. Encoded protein: CSATGEYEYTGELFF.

This clonotype has a count of ten or more. CDR3 loop: CASSGDGLTNEQFF. CDR3 sequence (DNA): TGTGCCAGCAGTGGGGACGGTTTGACCAATGAGCAGTTCTTC. The V and J genes are TRBV2 and TRBJ2-1; D could derive from TRBD1 or TRBD2 (5 bases each). The CDR3 contains 14 residues. V dropped 4 bases and J dropped 6 bases, with 13 bases sitting between them. The germline V gene has CDR1 SNHLY and CDR2 FYNNEI.

This clonotype was detected ten times or more. V is TRBV19 and J is TRBJ2-2; D possibly corresponds to TRBD1 (5 bases). With 5 bases removed from V and 7 bases from J, the gap between germline ends came to 11 bases. The V gene's germline CDR1 is LNHDA and CDR2 SQIVND (reference sequence). This CDR3 is 13 amino acids long. CDR3 in DNA: TGTGCCAGTAGTCTGCTAAGGGGCGGGGAGCTGTTTTTT. It yields the protein CASSLLRGGELFF.

This clonotype was counted at least ten times. This rearrangement joins TRBV20-1 to TRBJ2-7, with D perhaps TRBD2 (6 bases). The germline V gene encodes CDR1 DFQATT and CDR2 SNEGSKA (reference sequence). CDR3 size: 17 residues. The germline V and J ends were trimmed by 1 base and 0 bases, with 19 bases remaining between them. CDR3 region: CSARGDDTAGHSYEQYF. DNA of the CDR3: TGCAGTGCTAGAGGCGATGATACGGCGGGGCACTCCTACGAGCAGTACTTC.